The clone carrying this T cell receptor beta chain showed up just a few times. The target antigen is unknown. The data belong to a study of CD8 T cells in ankylosing spondylitis. Findings and caveats of the study: A TCR beta motif made of several highly homologous variants seemed typical of ankylosing spondylitis blood. Prior work had noted some motif variants in reactive arthritis blood and synovial fluid.

TCRdb analysed the 5' RACE reads with MiXCR anew, one entry per CDR3 protein. The sample includes 750,000 to 850,000 distinct CDR3 sequences, 10% to 15% of them seen just once. The length of the CDR3 is 16 residues. The V gene's germline CDR1 is LGHNA and CDR2 YSLEER. The trim removed 2 bases at V and 8 bases at J, leaving 10 bases unmatched. The clonotype comes from a male donor with ankylosing spondylitis. The source material was blood, either unsorted or a sorted T cell fraction (not recorded which). This chain links TRBV4-3 with TRBJ2-1, with 9 nucleotides matching TRBD1. CDR3 sequence: CASSQYLTGQGYEQFF. CDR3 coding DNA: TGCGCCAGCAGCCAATATCTGACGGGACAGGGCTATGAGCAGTTCTTC.